Described below is a single T cell receptor beta chain sequence and its context. Antigen: not known. Per the germline V gene, CDR1 is MDHEN and CDR2 is SYDVKM. The CDR3 consists of 18 residues. V lost 5 bases and J 3 bases, leaving 25 bases between the germline ends. The data originate from a study of OX40 agonist ivuxolimab in advanced cancers. Overall study context: All patients had ivuxolimab intravenously every 2 weeks at 0.01 to 10 mg/kg. The mean age was roughly 60 years, ranging from about 20 to 85, with around four fifths of participants male.

Study results and limitations: Relative to CD4+ cells, CD8+ T cells on average had more expanded clones.

Clones were sequenced by immunoSEQ multiplex PCR, and TCRdb holds only the in-frame ones, with some missing. The data show about 83,000 clones, around 84% seen once. The sequences come from CD4+ or CD8+ T cells sorted from blood, collected in a trial of the OX40 agonist ivuxolimab. The chain employs TRBV28 and TRBJ1-2, with D possibly matching TRBD1 (5 bases). This TCR came from an adult with an advanced solid tumor such as melanoma, head and neck, liver or kidney cancer. The CDR3 nucleotides read TGTGCCAGCAGTCCCCCCAGGGCAGCCAAGAGCATTGACTATGGCTACACCTTC. The encoded protein is CASSPPRAAKSIDYGYTF.